Shown below are 9 T cell receptor beta chains from a single sample sequenced in a study of blood T cells in healthy people across ages. The use of a sample-barcoded 5' primer and a J-beta primer mix characterized a second PCR of roughly 7 to 11 cycles. TCRdb analysed the 5' RACE reads with MiXCR anew, one entry per CDR3 protein. Of hundreds of thousands of distinct CDR3 sequences in the sample, under 45% are singletons; the top ten hold about 19%. Source material: blood. The receptors here all came from a man aged 55 to 70 in good health.

This clonotype came up a few times. The rearrangement uses TRBV20-1 and TRBJ1-5; TRBD1 agrees at 7 bases. The CDR3 contains 15 residues. The V gene end was trimmed by 1 base and the J gene end by 9 bases; junction bases not matched to a gene: 12. CDR1 is DFQATT and CDR2 is SNEGSKA in the germline V gene (reference sequence). The DNA of the CDR3 is TGCAGTGCTAGAGCCCTAGGGGGCCCCGGTGGGCCCCAGCATTTT. It translates to CSARALGGPGGPQHF.

There are a few counts of this clonotype. This chain connects TRBV25-1 to TRBJ2-3; perhaps TRBD1 as D (5 bases). CDR3 length: 11 residues. V was clipped by 4 bases and J by 7 bases, with 6 bases between them. Germline assignment: CDR1 MGHDK and CDR2 SYGVNS. CDR3 coding DNA: TGTGCCAGCAGTGCAGGGAATACGCAGTATTTT. This gives the protein CASSAGNTQYF.

V usage is TRBV19 and J usage is TRBJ2-4, with 7 bases aligning to TRBD2. The J call may be incorrect, as the DNA end agrees better with TRBJ2-5. The CDR3 runs 16 residues. Germline V gives CDR1 LNHDA, CDR2 SQIVND (reference sequence). The chain's CDR3 is CASSTGRGTIQETQYF. The CDR3, as DNA: TGTGCCAGTAGTACGGGGCGGGGGACCATCCAAGAGACCCAGTACTTC.

The CDR3 bases are TGCAGTGCTAGGGCCGGGACACTGAACACCGGGGAGCTGTTTTTT. Protein: CSARAGTLNTGELFF. The chain carries TRBV20-1 and TRBJ2-2; a weak D match, TRBD1 (6 bases). This CDR3 has 15 amino acids. Germline values: CDR1 DFQATT, CDR2 SNEGSKA (reference sequence). Trimming left V 3 bases short and J 1 base short, with 12 bases between.

This clonotype was seen a handful of times. This sequence joins TRBV27 and TRBJ2-4; no firm D call. The DNA matches TRBJ2-7 better at its end, which makes the J call doubtful. CDR3 length: 13 residues. Germline-derived CDR1 and CDR2 are MNHEY and SMNVEV (reference sequence). The CDR3 is CASSHASKHEQYF. The CDR3 coding sequence is TGTGCCAGCAGTCACGCATCTAAACACGAGCAGTACTTC.

The chain combines TRBV20-1 with TRBJ2-7, with 10 bases matching TRBD2. With the DNA end fitting TRBJ2-5 better, the J assignment may be wrong. The CDR3 is 15 residues long. Germline CDR1 reads DFQATT; CDR2 reads SNEGSKA (reference sequence). The CDR3 here is CSATTGLAEQETQYF. The CDR3 DNA sequence: TGCAGTGCTACAACTGGACTAGCGGAACAAGAGACCCAGTACTTC.

V gene TRBV6-6 combines with J gene TRBJ1-6, with D maybe TRBD1 (5 bases). CDR1 is MNHNY and CDR2 is SVGAGI in the germline V gene (reference sequence). V lost 0 bases to trimming and J lost 1 base, with 10 bases between them. The CDR3 contains 17 residues. The chain's CDR3 is CASSYSIGHSYNSPLHF. The CDR3 DNA reads as TGTGCCAGCAGTTACTCGATCGGACATTCCTATAATTCACCCCTCCACTTT.

This clonotype turned up a few times. The V and J genes are TRBV6-1 and TRBJ2-1, with 7 nucleotides matching TRBD2. The V and J ends lost 9 bases and 2 bases, in that order; junction bases with no gene match: 4. The CDR3 consists of 13 residues. Germline V CDR1 and CDR2: MNHNS, SASEGT. As DNA, the CDR3 is TGTGCCAGTAGCGGGTTTCCCTACAATGAGCAGTTCTTC. Its translation is CASSGFPYNEQFF.

CDR3 bases: TGTGCCATCAGTGAGCCGGGACAGGGTATTGAAAAACTGTTTTTT. It specifies CAISEPGQGIEKLFF. The chain combines TRBV10-3 with TRBJ1-4; 9 positions agree with TRBD1. V trimming: 2 bases; J trimming: 7 bases; junction bases outside the gene matches: 5. CDR1 is ENHRY and CDR2 is SYGVKD in the germline V gene. The CDR3 has 15 amino acids.